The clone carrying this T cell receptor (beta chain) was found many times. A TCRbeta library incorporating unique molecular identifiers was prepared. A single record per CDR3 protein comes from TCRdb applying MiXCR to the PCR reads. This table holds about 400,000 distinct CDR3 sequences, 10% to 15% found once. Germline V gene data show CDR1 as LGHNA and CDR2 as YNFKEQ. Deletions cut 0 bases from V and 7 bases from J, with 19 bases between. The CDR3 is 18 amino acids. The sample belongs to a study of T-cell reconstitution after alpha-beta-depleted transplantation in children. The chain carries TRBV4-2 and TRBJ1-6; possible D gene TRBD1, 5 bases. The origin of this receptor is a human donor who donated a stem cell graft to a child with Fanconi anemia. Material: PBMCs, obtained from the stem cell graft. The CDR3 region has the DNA TGTGCCAGCAGCCAAGATTGGTATAGGGGCAGCTCAAATTCACCCCTCCACTTT. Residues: CASSQDWYRGSSNSPLHF.